A selection of T cell receptor beta chains follows, all from one sample in a study of T cells after yellow fever vaccination. TCRdb ran MiXCR on the 5' RACE reads and lists one entry per CDR3 protein. The data contain 340,000 or so distinct CDR3 sequences, around 12% of them singletons. The sequencing used CD4+ T cells sorted from PBMCs, collected 15 days after the yellow fever booster vaccination. The receptors shown here come from a man in his late teens or twenties who received the YFV17D yellow fever vaccine. Both conserved end residues are trimmed from each CDR3.

length: 15
V: TRBV5-6
CDR3: ASSLAGRGATNEKLF

length: 14
V: TRBV5-6
CDR3: ASSLARGGSTDTQY

length: 13
V: TRBV15
CDR3: ATSRVLSANYGYT

length: 14
V: TRBV6-5
CDR3: ASSYSIGQGNYGYT

length: 11
V: TRBV5-1
CDR3: ASSFGVDVTQY

length: 13
V: TRBV11-2
CDR3: ASSLLSGGPYEQY

length: 14
V: TRBV5-1
CDR3: ASSLTGTRRAGELF

length: 14
V: TRBV6-2/TRBV6-3
CDR3: ASSYARGGDQETQY

length: 13
V: TRBV5-1
CDR3: ASSLKGQNTGELF

length: 10
V: TRBV29-1
CDR3: SSRQGDTEAF

length: 13
V: TRBV5-1
CDR3: ASSLSGQAYNEQF

length: 13
V: TRBV7-2
CDR3: ASSVGSGYTGELF

length: 11
V: TRBV7-3
CDR3: ASSSDREGTQY

length: 13
V: TRBV18
CDR3: ASSPLTGGDYGYT

length: 9
V: TRBV20-1
CDR3: SASGPPGAF

length: 13
V: TRBV20-1
CDR3: SATSPGGSGEKLF

length: 9
V: TRBV24-1
CDR3: ATAVNNEQF

length: 11
V: TRBV23-1
CDR3: ASSRLQGKTQY

length: 10
V: TRBV6-1
CDR3: ALGSRHYGYT

length: 12
V: TRBV19
CDR3: ASSIAPDKGAQH

length: 14
V: TRBV7-2
CDR3: ASSRGTVATNEKLF

length: 12
V: TRBV5-1
CDR3: ASSLDGLVGEQF

length: 17
V: TRBV5-1
CDR3: ASSLVGTSGGAPADTQY

length: 11
V: TRBV6-5
CDR3: ASSTGINQPQH

length: 14
V: TRBV18
CDR3: ASSPLSSGGAETQY

length: 11
V: TRBV29-1
CDR3: SVPQKSTDTQY

length: 15
V: TRBV5-1
CDR3: ASRSGTGPVAKNIQY

length: 12
V: TRBV7-2
CDR3: ASSLWRYTGELF

length: 13
V: TRBV7-9
CDR3: ASSLQGISNSPLH

length: 13
V: TRBV4-1
CDR3: ASSQGKTTFYGYT

length: 12
V: TRBV18
CDR3: ASSPYGQQETQY

length: 11
V: TRBV10-3
CDR3: ASGAVIAYEQY

length: 11
V: TRBV18
CDR3: ASSPQTTYEQY

length: 12
V: TRBV12-3/TRBV12-4
CDR3: ASSWTDTNYGYT

length: 14
V: TRBV5-1
CDR3: ASSLGGGSPRTEAF

length: 9
V: TRBV11-2
CDR3: ASRQGNEQY

length: 14
V: TRBV2
CDR3: ASSEQGLPRLDTQY

length: 11
V: TRBV5-1
CDR3: ASSLAMSDTQY

length: 12
V: TRBV5-5
CDR3: ASSLAVQGFIQY

length: 17
V: TRBV4-2
CDR3: ASSPESGTSGGGTDTQY

length: 9
V: TRBV7-9
CDR3: GGGSTDTQY

length: 12
V: TRBV18
CDR3: ASSPGTLDNIQY